The T cell receptor beta chain under discussion was sequenced for a study of shared clonotypes between healthy human individuals. Several immunoSEQ plates received, in even portions, the genomic DNA of each subset. Using immunoSEQ multiplex PCR, the repertoire was profiled, and TCRdb retains in-frame clones only, with some absent. The table lists fewer than 700,000 clones, 85% to 95% of them singletons, with 0.095% to 0.14% in the top ten. Study results and limitations: With a handful of donors compared, roughly 5% of naive CD4 clonotypes were shared.

Terminally differentiated effector memory CD45RA+ cells were excluded by CCR7 positive selection of CD45RO-negative cells. The germline V gene has CDR1 SGHVS and CDR2 FNYEAQ. This CDR3 is built from 16 residues. J lost 9 bases, V lost 2 bases, and 13 bases had no gene match. A remark on this clone: Its antigen is unidentified.

The sequence derives from a woman aged 25 to 39 in good health. This rearrangement joins TRBV7-6 to TRBJ2-1; 7 nucleotides match TRBD2. Sequencing was done on a sample of naive CD8+ T cells sorted from blood. As DNA, the CDR3 is TGTGCCAGCAGCTTAAGGTTTTCGCGGGAGTTAGGTGAGCAGTTCTTC. Translation: CASSLRFSRELGEQFF.